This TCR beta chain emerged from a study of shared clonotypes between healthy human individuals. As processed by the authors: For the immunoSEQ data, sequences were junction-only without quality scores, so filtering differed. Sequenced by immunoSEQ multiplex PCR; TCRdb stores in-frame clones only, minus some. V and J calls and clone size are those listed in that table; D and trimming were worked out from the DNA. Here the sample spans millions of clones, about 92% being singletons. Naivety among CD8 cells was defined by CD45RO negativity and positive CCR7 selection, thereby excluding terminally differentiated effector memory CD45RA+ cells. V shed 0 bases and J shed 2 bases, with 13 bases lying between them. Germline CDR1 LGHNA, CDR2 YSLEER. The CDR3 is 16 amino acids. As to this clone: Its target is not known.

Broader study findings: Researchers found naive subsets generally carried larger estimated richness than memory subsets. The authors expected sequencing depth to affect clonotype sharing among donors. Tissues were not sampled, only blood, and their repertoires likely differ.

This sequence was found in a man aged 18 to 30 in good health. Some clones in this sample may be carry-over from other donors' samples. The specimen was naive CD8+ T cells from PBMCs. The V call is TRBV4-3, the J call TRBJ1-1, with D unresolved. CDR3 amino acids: CASSQDGTRGNTEAFF. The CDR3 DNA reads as TGCGCCAGCAGCCAAGATGGAACTCGGGGTAACACTGAAGCTTTCTTT.